The 21 T cell receptor beta chains reported below all come from one sample, sequenced in a study of cytomegalovirus exposure and HLA in healthy donors. PCR used 60 Vbeta primers and 13 Jbeta primers. Using immunoSEQ multiplex PCR, the repertoire was profiled, and TCRdb retains in-frame clones only, with some absent. The sample includes 150,000 to 200,000 clones, about four fifths of them seen just once. The material sequenced was PBMCs. The receptors here all came from a man aged 18 to 30 in good health and CMV-seronegative.

The chain couples TRBV2 to TRBJ2-2, with TRBD1 as a possible D gene (6 bases). V lost 6 bases and J lost 3, with 17 bases in between. This CDR3 is built from 16 residues. Germline CDR1 SNHLY, CDR2 FYNNEI. In nucleotides, the CDR3 is TGTGCCAGCAGCCTGTTGCAGGGGCCAGACACCGGGGAGCTGTTTTTT. It translates to CASSLLQGPDTGELFF.

This rearrangement joins TRBV19 to TRBJ1-2, with 7 bases fitting TRBD1. The germline gives CDR1 LNHDA, CDR2 SQIVND (reference sequence). The CDR3 runs 15 residues. The V and J ends lost 6 bases and 0 bases, in that order; junction bases with no gene match: 7. Written as DNA, the CDR3 is TGTGCCAGTAGACACACAGGGGCCCCTAACTATGGCTACACCTTC. It translates to CASRHTGAPNYGYTF. Drawing the rest from reference TRBV19 and TRBJ1-2, the complete variable domain is DGGITQSPKYLFRKEGQNVTLSCEQNLNHDAMYWYRQDPGQGLRLIYYSQIVNDFQKGDIAEGYSVSREKKESFPLTVTSAQKNPTAFYLCASRHTGAPNYGYTFGSGTRLTVV.

The gene calls are TRBV5-1 and TRBJ1-4; D unresolved. The CDR3 length is 15 residues. CDR1 SGHRS and CDR2 YFSETQ come from the germline V gene. The V gene lost 5 bases and the J gene lost 4 bases, with 15 bases spanning the gap. Here the CDR3 DNA reads TGCGCCAGCAGAGCGGGTTCAGGCCTTAATGAAAAACTGTTTTTT. Amino acids: CASRAGSGLNEKLFF.

This clone was seen once. The chain uses TRBV11-2 and TRBJ2-3; 8 positions match TRBD2. Trimming at V came to 3 bases and at J to 3 bases, leaving 5 bases not matched to a gene. Germline V lookup: CDR1 SGHAT, CDR2 FQNNGV. The CDR3 contains 15 residues. CDR3 sequence (DNA): TGTGCCAGCAGCTTTTCCGGGAGGGGTACAGATACGCAGTATTTT. It translates to CASSFSGRGTDTQYF.

The V and J genes are TRBV11-2 and TRBJ1-5; D is possibly TRBD1 (6 bases). Germline lookup yields CDR1 SGHAT and CDR2 FQNNGV. V was trimmed by 2 bases and J by 7 bases, leaving 9 bases between them. The CDR3 extends over 13 amino acids. The CDR3: CASSLQGIQPQHF. The DNA for the CDR3 is TGTGCCAGCAGCTTACAGGGGATCCAGCCCCAGCATTTT. Complete variable domain (other parts from reference TRBV11-2 and TRBJ1-5): EAGVAQSPRYKIIEKRQSVAFWCNPISGHATLYWYQQILGQGPKLLIQFQNNGVVDDSQLPKDRFSAERLKGVDSTLKIQPAKLEDSAVYLCASSLQGIQPQHFGDGTRLSIL.

The chain carries TRBV10-3 and TRBJ2-7; 8 bases are a match to TRBD1. V dropped 5 bases and J dropped 2; count of bases not matched to a gene: 14. Per the germline V gene, CDR1 is ENHRY and CDR2 is SYGVKD. This CDR3 is built from 17 residues. This CDR3 reads CAISLGPRDRQTYEQYF. The CDR3 coding sequence is TGTGCCATCAGTCTGGGTCCACGGGACAGGCAAACCTACGAGCAGTACTTC.

This CDR3 reads CASSPRQGETQYF. In DNA, the CDR3 is TGTGCCAGCAGTCCGAGACAGGGAGAGACCCAGTACTTC. The V gene is TRBV27, the J gene TRBJ2-5; 7 nucleotides agree with TRBD1. This CDR3 has 13 residues. Trimming took 5 bases from V and 4 from J; bases not matched to a gene: 4. Germline V gives CDR1 MNHEY, CDR2 SMNVEV (reference sequence).

The genes are TRBV10-3 and TRBJ2-2; 8 nucleotides line up with TRBD1. Germline assignment: CDR1 ENHRY and CDR2 SYGVKD. V trimming: 3 bases; J trimming: 7 bases; junction bases outside the gene matches: 10. The CDR3 has 16 residues. CDR3 coding DNA: TGTGCCATCAGTGACCCTACAGGGGGTAAGGGCGGGGAGCTGTTTTTT. Translation gives CAISDPTGGKGGELFF.

The gene calls are TRBV5-1 and TRBJ2-1; no clear D. This CDR3 has 15 residues. Trimming left V 4 bases short and J 0 bases short, with 11 bases between. CDR1 and CDR2 (germline): SGHRS, YFSETQ. CDR3 sequence reads: CASSRAQNSYNEQFF. The CDR3 DNA is TGCGCCAGCAGCAGAGCCCAAAACTCCTACAATGAGCAGTTCTTC.

J is TRBJ2-7 and V is TRBV19; a possible D gene is TRBD2 (6 bases). V gave up 3 bases and J gave up 7 bases, with 13 bases separating them. Germline values: CDR1 LNHDA, CDR2 SQIVND (reference sequence). The CDR3 runs 13 residues. CDR3 bases: TGTGCCAGTAGTATCGGAGGGATAGAGGAGCAGTACTTC. Translation: CASSIGGIEEQYF.

The gene calls are TRBV5-8 and TRBJ1-5, with TRBD1 identical over 7 bases. Trimming at V came to 0 bases and at J to 0 bases, leaving 9 bases not matched to a gene. The CDR3 length is 18 residues. Germline V lookup: CDR1 SGHTS, CDR2 YDEGEE. CDR3: CASSLEMGQKNSNQPQHF. The CDR3, as DNA: TGTGCCAGCAGCTTGGAAATGGGACAGAAAAATAGCAATCAGCCCCAGCATTTT. Full variable domain (rest looked up from reference TRBV5-8 and TRBJ1-5): EAGVTQSPTHLIKTRGQQATLRCSPISGHTSVYWYQQALGLGLQFLLWYDEGEERNRGNFPPRFSGRQFPNYSSELNVNALELEDSALYLCASSLEMGQKNSNQPQHFGDGTRLSIL.

The CDR3 here is CASSVDRGPGGYTF. CDR3 in DNA: TGTGCCAGCAGTGTAGACAGGGGGCCAGGGGGCTACACCTTC. This sequence joins TRBV6-5 and TRBJ1-2, with 10 bases aligning to TRBD1. After removal of 5 bases from V and 8 bases from J, the junction contained 8 bases not matched to a gene. The CDR3 consists of 14 residues. Per the germline V gene, CDR1 is MNHEY and CDR2 is SVGAGI.

The genes are TRBV4-3 and TRBJ1-2, with 7 bases aligning to TRBD1. CDR1 is LGHNA and CDR2 is YSLEER in the germline V gene. This CDR3 region has 15 residues. J gave up 0 bases and V 4 bases, and 5 bases lay outside the gene matches. CDR3 nucleotides: TGCGCCAGCAGCCCCCGGACAGGAGCTAACTATGGCTACACCTTC. Its translation: CASSPRTGANYGYTF.

In its sample, this clone was seen once. This chain connects TRBV30 to TRBJ2-2; 9 bases fit TRBD1. Germline CDR1 reads GTSNPN; CDR2 reads SVGIG (reference sequence). V trimming: 2 bases; J trimming: 6 bases; junction bases outside the gene matches: 4. The CDR3 is 14 residues long. The chain's CDR3 is CAWSRGQGPGELFF. The CDR3 DNA follows: TGTGCCTGGAGTCGGGGACAGGGACCCGGGGAGCTGTTTTTT.

This clone was picked up one time. The gene calls are TRBV4-2 and TRBJ2-5, with a weak D call TRBD2 (6 bases). This CDR3 is 18 amino acids long. The germline CDR1 and CDR2 sequences are LGHNA and YNFKEQ. Trimming shortened V by 1 base and J by 1 base, and 19 bases separated the two germline ends. CDR3 coding DNA: TGTGCCAGCAGCCAAGGGGTAAATAGCGGCCTCCCCCAAGAGACCCAGTACTTC. It yields the protein CASSQGVNSGLPQETQYF.

The chain couples TRBV27 to TRBJ2-1; D is possibly TRBD1 (6 bases). CDR3 length: 14 residues. Germline-derived CDR1 and CDR2 are MNHEY and SMNVEV (reference sequence). The germline V and J ends were trimmed by 4 bases and 6 bases, with 13 bases remaining between them. CDR3 sequence reads: CASSSSNRVNEQFF. Here the CDR3 DNA reads TGTGCCAGCAGTTCGTCCAACAGGGTCAATGAGCAGTTCTTC.

The CDR3 loop reads CASSSSTGASGNTIYF. The DNA for the CDR3 is TGCGCCAGCAGCTCCTCAACAGGGGCCTCTGGAAACACCATATATTTT. The genes are TRBV5-1 and TRBJ1-3; the match to TRBD1 covers 7 bases. With 3 bases clipped from V and 0 bases from J, the junction kept 6 bases outside the gene matches. Germline V gives CDR1 SGHRS, CDR2 YFSETQ. The CDR3 loop spans 16 amino acids.

This chain links TRBV5-4 with TRBJ1-4; 10 bases map to TRBD1. The V gene's germline CDR1 is SGHNT and CDR2 YYREEE (reference sequence). The V segment lost 3 bases and the J segment 8 bases; nucleotides outside the gene matches: 4. The CDR3 loop spans 14 amino acids. The CDR3 sequence: CASSSDRGREKLFF. The CDR3 bases are TGTGCCAGCAGCTCAGACAGGGGGCGAGAAAAACTGTTTTTT.

The chain uses TRBV29-1 and TRBJ2-1, with D perhaps TRBD2 (5 bases). The CDR3 is made up of 13 amino acids. Germline assignment: CDR1 SQVTM and CDR2 ANQGSEA. V shed 3 bases and J shed 5 bases, with 11 bases lying between them. CDR3 in amino acids: CSVERVPNNEQFF. CDR3 nucleotide sequence: TGCAGCGTTGAGAGGGTCCCTAACAATGAGCAGTTCTTC.

This sequence joins TRBV2 and TRBJ1-3, with D hard to call. The CDR3 length is 13 residues. In germline, CDR1 is SNHLY, CDR2 FYNNEI. V lost 11 bases, J lost 4 bases, and 15 bases lay in between. In nucleotides, the CDR3 is TGTGCCTGGCTCGCTCCGCAGGGAAACACCATATATTTT. Protein: CAWLAPQGNTIYF.

In regard to this clone: Since no conserved phenylalanine or tryptophan closes the CDR3, a read error is the likely cause. The chain links TRBV6-6 to TRBJ1-5; D remains ambiguous. Trimming took 2 bases from V and 5 from J, leaving 10 bases between them. CDR1 and CDR2 from the germline V gene are MNHNY and SVGAGI (reference sequence). The CDR3 is 14 residues long. The CDR3 nucleotides read TGTGCCAGCAGTTACAGAACAGCTGATCAGCCCCAGCATCTT. Its translation: CASSYRTADQPQHL.